Described below is a single TCR beta chain sequence and its context. This sample stems from a study of T cell changes during pregnancy in multiple sclerosis. This CDR3 is built from 13 residues. From germline, CDR1 is SGHRS and CDR2 YFSETQ. V was shortened by 4 bases and J by 7 bases, with 14 bases between the two germline ends. Measured with immunoSEQ multiplex PCR; TCRdb has only the in-frame clones, and not every one. Of about 57,000 clones listed, 70% to 90% are singletons. The sequences come from CD4+ T cells from peripheral blood mononuclear cells, collected in the third trimester of pregnancy. The rearrangement joins TRBV5-1 to TRBJ1-1, with D hard to call. The TCR comes from a female donor with multiple sclerosis, enrolled in a pregnancy study. CDR3 amino acids: CASSESRLSEAFF. The CDR3 coding sequence is TGCGCCAGCAGCGAATCCAGGTTGAGTGAAGCTTTCTTT.